The 8 T cell receptor beta chains below were found in one sample sequenced in a study of blood T cell repertoires in COVID-19. Here immunoSEQ multiplex PCR was the method, and the copy in TCRdb shows in-frame clones only, minus some. In the table there are approximately 180,000 clones, more than 80% of which are singletons. The sequenced sample was peripheral blood. These receptors were obtained from a woman older than 75 with COVID-19, enrolled during active disease.

The chain recombines TRBV28 with TRBJ1-5, with 8 bases fitting TRBD1. J gave up 7 bases and V 6 bases, and 8 bases lay outside the gene matches. There are 14 residues in the CDR3. CDR1 is MDHEN, CDR2 SYDVKM, per germline. The CDR3 region has the DNA TGTGCCAGCAGCTTCTACAGGGGGATACAGCCCCAGCATTTT. As protein: CASSFYRGIQPQHF.

The chain links TRBV15 to TRBJ2-1, with D possibly being TRBD2 (5 bases). The CDR3 is 15 residues long. The germline V gene has CDR1 LNHNV and CDR2 YYDKDF (reference sequence). The V end lost 0 bases, the J end lost 4 bases, and 10 bases lay between the germline ends. Here the CDR3 DNA reads TGTGCCACCAGCAGAGATGGGAGTAGATACAATGAGCAGTTCTTC. Its protein product is CATSRDGSRYNEQFF.

CDR3 in DNA: TGTGCCAGCAGTTACTCCGCGGCAGTCGGCTACACCTTC. Encoded protein: CASSYSAAVGYTF. The gene calls are TRBV6-2 or TRBV6-3 and TRBJ1-2; no firm D call. Germline lookup yields CDR1 MNHEY and CDR2 SVGEGT. Trimming removed 0 bases from V and 8 bases from J, with 10 bases in between. The CDR3 contains 13 residues.

The chain carries TRBV2 and TRBJ2-2; D not resolved. The V gene lost 7 bases and the J gene lost 5 bases, with 11 bases spanning the gap. The CDR3 is 13 residues long. Germline assignment: CDR1 SNHLY and CDR2 FYNNEI. The CDR3 loop reads CASTVRGTGELFF. CDR3 DNA: TGTGCCAGCACCGTCCGCGGTACCGGGGAGCTGTTTTTT.

V usage is TRBV14 and J usage is TRBJ1-1; possibly TRBD1 for D (5 bases). V was cut by 5 bases and J by 4 bases, with 14 bases left in between. This CDR3 is 14 amino acids long. The V gene's germline CDR1 is SGHDN and CDR2 FVKESK. As DNA, the CDR3 is TGTGCCAGCAGCTGGGTTAGGGGCCTCACTGAAGCTTTCTTT. This translates into CASSWVRGLTEAFF.

About this clone itself: Relative to the germline gene, one junction end is altered; a read error may explain this. The chain couples TRBV7-7 to TRBJ2-7, with 11 bases lining up with TRBD2. Germline V CDR1 and CDR2: SSHAT, FNYEAQ (reference sequence). The CDR3 runs 15 residues. The CDR3 loop reads CASSLDGTSGSQQYF. As DNA, the CDR3 is TGTGCTAGCAGCTTAGATGGGACTAGCGGCTCCCAGCAGTACTTC.

This clone has just a few counts. This sequence joins TRBV19 and TRBJ1-2, with 10 bases fitting TRBD1. Germline V gene lookup returns CDR1 LNHDA and CDR2 SQIVND (reference sequence). CDR3 length equals 15 residues. Trimming at V came to 6 bases and at J to 4 bases, leaving 8 bases not matched to a gene. The CDR3, as DNA: TGTGCCAGTAGGAAGGGGACAGGGGCCATCTATGGCTACACCTTC. It codes for CASRKGTGAIYGYTF.

The genes are TRBV18 and TRBJ2-3; 12 nucleotides match TRBD2. This CDR3 spans 15 amino acids. Looked up from germline, CDR1 is KGHSH and CDR2 is LQKENI. Losses at the gene ends were 6 bases for V and 3 bases for J; bases not matched to a gene: 4. The chain's CDR3 is CASSRTSGNTDTQYF. As DNA, the CDR3 is TGTGCCAGCTCCAGGACTAGCGGGAATACAGATACGCAGTATTTT.